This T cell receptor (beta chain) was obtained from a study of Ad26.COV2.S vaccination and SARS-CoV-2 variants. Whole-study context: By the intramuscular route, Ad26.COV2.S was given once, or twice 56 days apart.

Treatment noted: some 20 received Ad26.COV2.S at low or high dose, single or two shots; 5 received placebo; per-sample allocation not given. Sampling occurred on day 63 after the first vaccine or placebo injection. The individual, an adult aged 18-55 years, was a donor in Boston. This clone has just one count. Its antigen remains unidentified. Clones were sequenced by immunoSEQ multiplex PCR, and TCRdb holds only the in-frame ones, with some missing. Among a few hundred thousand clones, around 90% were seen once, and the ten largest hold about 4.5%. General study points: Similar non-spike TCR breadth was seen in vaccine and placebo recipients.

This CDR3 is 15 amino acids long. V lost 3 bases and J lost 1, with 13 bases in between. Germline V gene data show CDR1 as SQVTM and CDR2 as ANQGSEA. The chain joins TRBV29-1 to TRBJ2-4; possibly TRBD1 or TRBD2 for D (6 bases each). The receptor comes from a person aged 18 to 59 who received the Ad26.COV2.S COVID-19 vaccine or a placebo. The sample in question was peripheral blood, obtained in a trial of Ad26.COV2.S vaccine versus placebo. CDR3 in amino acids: CSVDGGPGAKNIQYF. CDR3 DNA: TGCAGCGTTGATGGGGGGCCTGGGGCCAAAAACATTCAGTACTTC.